This T cell receptor beta chain was sequenced during a study of T cell responses to AZD1222 COVID-19 vaccine. Overall study findings and caveats: Clonal diversity may have been underestimated in mostly white British donors. The CD4 TCRs associated with vaccination extended across spike and predominated at 160-218 and 743-854.

J gave up 4 bases and V 6 bases, and 3 bases lay outside the gene matches. The CDR3 consists of 13 residues. Germline V gene lookup returns CDR1 SNHLY and CDR2 FYNNEI. As regards this clone: Its antigen is unidentified.

The repertoire was sequenced with immunoSEQ multiplex PCR; TCRdb's copy has only in-frame clones and lacks some. The sample has around 120,000 clones, just over 85% seen once; the top ten hold 6% to 8%. Here the sequenced sample was peripheral blood, taken on day 0 of AZD1222 vaccination. This chain links TRBV2 with TRBJ1-3; 7 bases align to TRBD1. This clonotype was obtained from an adult in good health. The CDR3, as DNA: TGTGCCAGCAGCAGGGGGTCGGGAAACACCATATATTTT. Translating gives CASSRGSGNTIYF.